These 25 T cell receptor beta chains came from one sample sequenced in a study of tumor T cells in aggressive B-cell lymphoma (dated 2017 in TCRdb). Library prep was done by the immunoSEQ multiplex PCR assay. Entries here come from immuneACCESS through TCRdb and include only in-frame sequences with V and J called. Some clones fail to appear in such tables; in the studies checked, an unresolved V gene covers under half of the shortfall, and the cause of the remainder is unknown. This sample lists a few thousand clones; around 94% were detected once. The top ten hold less than 4.5% of the sample. Sequences were obtained from tumor tissue. Receptors were obtained from an adult with diffuse large B cell lymphoma.

Concerning this clone itself: Its ends do not fully match the called genes, so a read error is possible. The chain has TRBV29-1 and TRBJ1-3, with D possibly matching TRBD1 (5 bases). Germline loops: CDR1 SQVTM, CDR2 ANQGSEA. The CDR3 is 15 amino acids. The CDR3 spells CNVEVPGTPGNTIYF. As DNA, the CDR3 is TGCAACGTTGAGGTCCCCGGGACTCCTGGAAACACCATATATTTT.

This chain joins TRBV29-1 and TRBJ2-7; the D is unclear. Germline V gene data show CDR1 as SQVTM and CDR2 as ANQGSEA. CDR3 length equals 11 residues. V lost 4 bases and J 6 bases, leaving 10 bases between the germline ends. The CDR3 loop reads CSVVVSSEQYF. CDR3 DNA: TGCAGCGTTGTTGTGTCTTCCGAGCAGTACTTC.

V and J are TRBV5-1 and TRBJ2-1; no clear D gene. The CDR3 totals 15 residues. Trimming pared 3 bases from V and 6 bases from J, leaving 16 bases between. CDR1 SGHRS and CDR2 YFSETQ come from the germline V gene. The DNA of the CDR3 is TGCGCCAGCAGCTCGCGCCCTGACTTTGTCAATGAGCAGTTCTTC. This translates into CASSSRPDFVNEQFF.

The V gene is TRBV29-1, the J gene TRBJ2-7; TRBD1 aligns across 8 bases. The CDR3 runs to 13 residues. V lost 4 bases and J lost 6; bases outside the gene matches: 8. Germline loops: CDR1 SQVTM, CDR2 ANQGSEA. CDR3 DNA sequence: TGCAGCGTTGTACGGACAGGGAGGCGCGAGCAGTACTTC. Residues: CSVVRTGRREQYF.

The CDR3 sequence is CASSQGWSNEKLFF. The CDR3 nucleotides are TGTGCCAGCAGCCAGGGTTGGTCTAATGAAAAACTGTTTTTT. The genes are TRBV6-5 and TRBJ1-4, with D perhaps TRBD1 (5 bases). CDR1 MNHEY and CDR2 SVGAGI come from the germline V gene. The CDR3 sequence is 14 residues long. Between the trimmed V and J ends, which lost 6 bases and 3 bases, there was a span of 11 bases.

The CDR3 protein is CASSLAGPQYNSPLHF. CDR3 DNA sequence: TGTGCCAGCAGCTTGGCCGGTCCACAGTATAATTCACCCCTCCACTTT. V is TRBV5-6 and J is TRBJ1-6; no clear D. There are 16 residues in the CDR3. The V gene lost 0 bases and the J gene lost 4 bases, with 11 bases spanning the gap. CDR1 is SGHDT, CDR2 YYEEEE, per germline.

This rearrangement joins TRBV7-3 to TRBJ2-5; 8 nucleotides match TRBD1. CDR1 and CDR2 from the germline V gene are SGHTA and FQGTGA. Losses at the gene ends were 5 bases for V and 1 base for J; bases not matched to a gene: 6. The CDR3 totals 15 residues. The CDR3: CASSNEGTGQETQYF. The CDR3 DNA reads TGTGCCAGCAGCAACGAAGGGACAGGCCAAGAGACCCAGTACTTC.

The gene calls are TRBV7-3 and TRBJ2-7, with 7 bases fitting TRBD1. Germline V gene lookup returns CDR1 SGHTA and CDR2 FQGTGA. Losses at the gene ends were 5 bases for V and 3 bases for J; bases not matched to a gene: 4. CDR3 length: 13 amino acids. CDR3 sequence: CASSPGTDYEQYF. The CDR3 DNA reads as TGTGCCAGCAGCCCCGGGACAGACTACGAGCAGTACTTC. Together with reference TRBV7-3 and TRBJ2-7, the CDR3 gives the full variable domain: GAGVSQTPSNKVTEKGKYVELRCDPISGHTALYWYRQSLGQGPEFLIYFQGTGAADDSGLPNDRFFAVRPEGSVSTLKIQRTERGDSAVYLCASSPGTDYEQYFGPGTRLTVT.

The V gene is TRBV7-3, the J gene TRBJ1-1; possible D gene TRBD1, 5 bases. V was clipped by 5 bases and J by 1 base, with 11 bases between them. The germline CDR1 and CDR2 sequences are SGHTA and FQGTGA. CDR3 length: 14 amino acids. The CDR3: CASSAGTANTEAFF. CDR3 nucleotide sequence: TGTGCCAGCAGCGCGGGGACGGCGAACACTGAAGCTTTCTTT.

The V and J genes are TRBV10-1 and TRBJ2-5; 10 bases line up with TRBD1. The CDR3 totals 15 residues. From germline, CDR1 is WNHNN and CDR2 SYGVQD (reference sequence). J was trimmed by 1 base and V by 6 bases; bases with no gene match: 5. CDR3 loop: CASSPGQGPQETQYF. CDR3 sequence (DNA): TGCGCCAGCAGCCCGGGACAGGGGCCCCAAGAGACCCAGTACTTC.

This sequence joins TRBV11-2 and TRBJ1-2; D is perhaps TRBD1 (5 bases). The germline V gene encodes CDR1 SGHAT and CDR2 FQNNGV. CDR3 length: 12 amino acids. Trimming stripped 0 bases from V and 8 bases from J, with 7 bases between. CDR3 sequence reads: CASSLDQGGYTF. CDR3 coding DNA: TGTGCCAGCAGCTTAGATCAGGGCGGCTACACCTTC.

This sequence joins TRBV7-9 and TRBJ1-1, with 9 positions matching TRBD1. Germline V gene lookup returns CDR1 SEHNR and CDR2 FQNEAQ (reference sequence). Trimming removed 7 bases from V and 7 bases from J; junction bases left unmatched: 4. CDR3 length: 12 amino acids. The DNA for the CDR3 is TGTGCCAGCATCGACAGGGGGAGTGAAGCTTTCTTT. This codes for CASIDRGSEAFF.

The chain's CDR3 is CASRTSRGQETQYF. CDR3 coding DNA: TGTGCCAGCAGAACGAGCCGGGGACAAGAGACCCAGTACTTC. The gene calls are TRBV6-5 and TRBJ2-5, with a possible D match to TRBD2 (5 bases). V lost 6 bases, J lost 2 bases, and 13 bases lay in between. This CDR3 is built from 14 residues. Germline lookup yields CDR1 MNHEY and CDR2 SVGAGI.

The genes are TRBV27 and TRBJ1-5; no reliable D call. The germline V gene encodes CDR1 MNHEY and CDR2 SMNVEV (reference sequence). V was shortened by 6 bases and J by 4 bases, with 13 bases between the two germline ends. This CDR3 has 14 residues. The DNA for the CDR3 is TGTGCCAGCAGCCCCTTGGAGAGAAATCAGCCCCAGCATTTT. This codes for CASSPLERNQPQHF.

Worth noting for this clone: Different DNA sequences within this sample yield the same CDR3. The genes are TRBV27 and TRBJ2-1; 9 bases agree with TRBD1. This CDR3 is 13 amino acids long. Germline V lookup: CDR1 MNHEY, CDR2 SMNVEV (reference sequence). V lost 6 bases, J lost 7 bases, and 4 bases stayed unmatched. CDR3 in DNA: TGTGCCAGCAGGGGACAGGGTGTGAATGAGCAGTTCTTC. Translated: CASRGQGVNEQFF.

The rearrangement links TRBV27 to TRBJ2-1; D not resolved. Germline CDR1 reads MNHEY; CDR2 reads SMNVEV (reference sequence). Between the trimmed V and J ends, which lost 7 bases and 5 bases, there was a span of 12 bases. The CDR3 has 13 amino acids. CDR3 sequence reads: CASIPPTDNEQFF. The CDR3 DNA is TGTGCCAGCATCCCCCCCACTGACAATGAGCAGTTCTTC.

This clone was seen a few times. The chain combines TRBV7-7 with TRBJ2-5; D ambiguous. Germline V gene lookup returns CDR1 SSHAT and CDR2 FNYEAQ (reference sequence). Between the trimmed V and J ends, which lost 1 base and 3 bases, there was a span of 6 bases. The CDR3 loop spans 13 amino acids. CDR3 region: CASSLDREETQYF. The CDR3 DNA follows: TGTGCCAGCAGCTTAGACAGAGAAGAGACCCAGTACTTC.

This clone was seen more than once but under ten times. The genes are TRBV4-1 and TRBJ2-7; perhaps TRBD1 as D (6 bases). The V and J ends lost 2 bases and 5 bases respectively, with 19 bases between them. The CDR3 covers 16 residues. CDR1 is MGHRA and CDR2 is YSYEKL in the germline V gene. The chain's CDR3 is CASSQPPALQGHEQYF. The DNA of the CDR3 is TGCGCCAGCAGCCAACCCCCGGCTCTACAGGGCCACGAGCAGTACTTC.

This clone was detected only once. The chain couples TRBV27 to TRBJ2-1; 7 bases align to TRBD2. This CDR3 is 14 amino acids long. V lost 9 bases to trimming and J lost 9 bases; unmatched junction nucleotides: 14. CDR1 is MNHEY, CDR2 SMNVEV, per germline (reference sequence). The CDR3, as DNA: TGTGCCAGTTCTGGGGGGAGGGCCATCATTGAGCAGTTCTTC. It yields the protein CASSGGRAIIEQFF.

This chain joins TRBV5-4 and TRBJ2-3, with 11 bases lining up with TRBD2. J was trimmed by 4 bases and V by 0 bases; bases with no gene match: 4. Germline CDR1 reads SGHNT; CDR2 reads YYREEE (reference sequence). The CDR3 runs to 16 residues. In nucleotides, the CDR3 is TGTGCCAGCAGCTTGGTAGTAGCGGGAGGGCCAGATACGCAGTATTTT. This translates into CASSLVVAGGPDTQYF. Using reference TRBV5-4 and TRBJ2-3 for the parts outside the CDR3, the full variable domain is ETGVTQSPTHLIKTRGQQVTLRCSSQSGHNTVSWYQQALGQGPQFIFQYYREEENGRGNFPPRFSGLQFPNYSSELNVNALELDDSALYLCASSLVVAGGPDTQYFGPGTRLTVL.

V usage is TRBV9 and J usage is TRBJ1-4; 10 bases align to TRBD1. Germline CDR1 reads SGDLS; CDR2 reads YYNGEE. The ends lost 4 bases at V and 7 bases at J; junction bases unmatched: 10. The CDR3 is made up of 16 amino acids. CDR3 loop: CASSPGQGVVGEKLFF. Written as DNA, the CDR3 is TGTGCCAGCAGCCCAGGACAGGGGGTGGTTGGTGAAAAACTGTTTTTT.

This clone was counted a single time. The genes are TRBV4-3 and TRBJ2-5, with D perhaps TRBD1 (6 bases). The CDR3 is 15 residues long. V was pared by 4 bases and J by 1 base, with 13 bases between. Germline assignment: CDR1 LGHNA and CDR2 YSLEER. CDR3 region: CASSPGDLFQETQYF. CDR3 DNA sequence: TGCGCCAGCAGCCCAGGGGACCTATTCCAAGAGACCCAGTACTTC.

The rearrangement links TRBV7-3 to TRBJ2-3; no clear D gene. V shed 3 bases and J shed 3 bases, with 13 bases lying between them. Germline CDR1 SGHTA, CDR2 FQGTGA. The CDR3 loop spans 15 amino acids. The CDR3 DNA sequence: TGTGCCAGCAGCTTTGCCGCGGCCGGGACAGATACGCAGTATTTT. Protein product: CASSFAAAGTDTQYF.

This clone was observed a few times. The same CDR3 can be traced to other DNA sequences in this sample. The chain carries TRBV15 and TRBJ2-4; D remains ambiguous. The V and J ends lost 8 bases and 0 bases respectively, with 8 bases between them. Germline V CDR1 and CDR2: LNHNV, YYDKDF (reference sequence). This CDR3 region has 13 residues. For the CDR3, the DNA is TGTGCCACCGGAGAGGTAGCCAAAAACATTCAGTACTTC. It is translated as CATGEVAKNIQYF.

The chain links TRBV6-5 to TRBJ1-4, with TRBD1 matching 7 bases. From germline, CDR1 is MNHEY and CDR2 SVGAGI. V lost 6 bases and J lost 8; bases outside the gene matches: 9. This CDR3 has 14 residues. This chain's CDR3 is CASRTGGGGEKLFF. The CDR3 DNA reads as TGTGCCAGCAGGACCGGAGGGGGCGGCGAAAAACTGTTTTTT.